Presented here are 7 T cell receptor beta chains from one specimen sequenced in a study of blood T cell repertoires in COVID-19. The repertoire was sequenced with immunoSEQ multiplex PCR; TCRdb's copy has only in-frame clones and lacks some. The repertoire holds 30,000 to 45,000 clones, with roughly 80% as singletons. Sequenced input: peripheral blood. Receptors originate from a man between 60 and 75 years old with active COVID-19.

The V call is TRBV19, the J call TRBJ2-4; 7 bases agree with TRBD1. The V segment lost 4 bases and the J segment 3 bases; nucleotides outside the gene matches: 3. CDR1 and CDR2 (germline): LNHDA, SQIVND (reference sequence). This CDR3 has 14 residues. CDR3 in amino acids: CASSNQGDKNIQYF. The CDR3 bases are TGTGCCAGTAGTAACCAGGGGGACAAAAACATTCAGTACTTC.

CDR3 DNA sequence: TGTGCCAGCAGCGCGGGACAGGGGTCGAAGAACACTGAAGCTTTCTTT. Translation: CASSAGQGSKNTEAFF. The chain is built from TRBV7-9 and TRBJ1-1; 10 bases are a match to TRBD1. This CDR3 spans 16 amino acids. Trimming removed 5 bases from V and 1 base from J; junction bases left unmatched: 7. Germline V gene data show CDR1 as SEHNR and CDR2 as FQNEAQ (reference sequence).

The V gene is TRBV2, the J gene TRBJ1-2; 9 nucleotides agree with TRBD1. The germline V gene has CDR1 SNHLY and CDR2 FYNNEI. This CDR3 contains 15 residues. The ends lost 7 bases at V and 1 base at J; junction bases unmatched: 7. CDR3 sequence reads: CASMNGQGYNYGYTF. The CDR3 DNA is TGTGCCAGCATGAACGGACAGGGGTATAACTATGGCTACACCTTC. Full variable domain (rest looked up from reference TRBV2 and TRBJ1-2): EPEVTQTPSHQVTQMGQEVILRCVPISNHLYFYWYRQILGQKVEFLVSFYNNEISEKSEIFDDQFSVERPDGSNFTLKIRSTKLEDSAMYFCASMNGQGYNYGYTFGSGTRLTVV.

Only a few counts were recorded for this clone. The chain employs TRBV2 and TRBJ2-7; D is unclear. Germline V CDR1 and CDR2: SNHLY, FYNNEI. CDR3 length: 14 residues. With 10 bases removed from V and 0 bases from J, the gap between germline ends came to 16 bases. The CDR3 bases are TGTGCCATCAAAGAGCGATTTAGCTCCTACGAGCAGTACTTC. Residues: CAIKERFSSYEQYF.

This clone showed up just a few times. This chain links TRBV4-1 with TRBJ2-3, with D perhaps matching TRBD1 (6 bases). This CDR3 comprises 14 residues. Germline V CDR1 and CDR2: MGHRA, YSYEKL. The V end lost 4 bases, the J end lost 4 bases, and 12 bases lay between the germline ends. The CDR3 here is CASSRTQGPDTQYF. CDR3 nucleotide sequence: TGCGCCAGCAGCCGCACGCAGGGGCCAGATACGCAGTATTTT.

The chain carries TRBV3-1 (or the pseudogene TRBV3-2) and TRBJ1-2; D not resolved. The V gene lost 7 bases and the J gene lost 8 bases, with 17 bases spanning the gap. This CDR3 has 13 amino acids. Germline lookup yields CDR1 LGHDT and CDR2 YNNKEL (reference sequence). The CDR3 sequence: CASTPEPRGGYTF. CDR3 in DNA: TGTGCCAGCACCCCCGAGCCCCGCGGCGGCTACACCTTC.

V is TRBV28 and J is TRBJ1-1; tentative D call: TRBD1 (6 bases). The length of the CDR3 is 12 residues. The germline gives CDR1 MDHEN, CDR2 SYDVKM. V was cut by 3 bases and J by 8 bases, with 10 bases left in between. Here the CDR3 DNA reads TGTGCCAGCAGTTTCCGGACAGAAGAAGCTTTCTTT. Residues: CASSFRTEEAFF.